This T cell receptor beta chain originates from a study of STAT3 mutations in large granular lymphocyte leukemia. Only in-frame clones appear in the TCRdb table, and some are missing; sequencing was by immunoSEQ multiplex PCR. Here the sample spans more than 6,500 clones, 70% to 75% being singletons. Note on this clone: What it binds is unknown.

The study, taken as a whole, reports: Every T-LGLL patient had at least one immunodominant TCRbeta clonotype. Samples missed the first appearance of the clone.

V was clipped by 5 bases and J by 2 bases; unmatched bases: 5. In germline, CDR1 is MNHNY, CDR2 SVGAGI (reference sequence). This CDR3 has 14 residues. This clonotype was sampled from a woman aged 40 to 50 with T-cell large granular lymphocyte leukemia. Some clones in this sample may be carry-over from other donors' samples. The rearrangement joins TRBV6-6 to TRBJ2-5; the match to TRBD1 covers 7 bases. Sample: peripheral blood mononuclear cells. For the CDR3, the DNA is TGTGCCAGCAGTGCACTGGGACAGCAAGAGACCCAGTACTTC. Its protein product is CASSALGQQETQYF.